This T cell receptor beta chain is drawn from a study of PD-1 blockade in classical Hodgkin lymphoma. Autologous stem cell transplantation was followed by relapse in every patient, and brentuximab vedotin exposure varied. V lost 5 bases, J lost 7 bases, and 4 bases stayed unmatched. The V gene's germline CDR1 is MNHEY and CDR2 SVGAGI. This CDR3 is built from 15 residues. The repertoire was sequenced with immunoSEQ multiplex PCR; TCRdb's copy has only in-frame clones and lacks some. The repertoire includes under 45,000 clones, roughly 70% of them detected once, and under 25% sits in the top ten. The chain uses TRBV6-5 and TRBJ2-1, with 14 bases matching TRBD2. Sequenced material: peripheral blood mononuclear cells (PBMCs), taken at baseline. The TCR sequence derives from a human donor with classical Hodgkin lymphoma. This CDR3 is CASSPTSGGGNEQFF. The CDR3, as DNA: TGTGCCAGCAGTCCGACTAGCGGGGGGGGGAATGAGCAGTTCTTC.